These T cell receptor beta chains were read from a single sample in a study of cytomegalovirus exposure and HLA in healthy donors. Measured with immunoSEQ multiplex PCR; TCRdb has only the in-frame clones, and not every one. The repertoire holds under 150,000 clones, with 79% as singletons. The material sequenced was PBMCs. The receptors here all came from a middle-aged woman in good health and CMV-seropositive. Each CDR3 is given with its conserved first and last residue. Fields, in order: clone size, V gene, J gene, CDR3 protein. Clone size is shown for a subset of rows, as once, few, many or a class of expanded clone.

few,TRBV7-6,TRBJ2-1,CASSLAPSGGRRFF
NA,TRBV9,TRBJ1-1,CASSPEGTEIMNTEAFF
few,TRBV15,TRBJ2-7,CATSRTESSYEQYF
NA,TRBV2,TRBJ1-3,CASSVAGIGNTIYF
NA,TRBV10-3,TRBJ2-2,CAISEATGTGELFF
few,TRBV10-1,TRBJ2-1,CASSAQGYNEQFF
NA,TRBV6-1,TRBJ1-6,CASSESGNSPLHF
NA,TRBV7-2,TRBJ1-1,CASSLGRLEAFF
NA,TRBV10-2,TRBJ1-5,CASSQTVLNQPQHF
NA,TRBV9,TRBJ1-5,CASSVGTAWEGPQHF
NA,TRBV19,TRBJ2-5,CASSMNPGPPETQYF
NA,TRBV6-7,TRBJ1-1,CASSQGMLIDTEAFF
NA,TRBV2,TRBJ2-1,CASTQGGHEQFF
NA,TRBV25-1,TRBJ1-1,CASGRDRGPGGAFF
NA,TRBV5-4,TRBJ2-2,CASSLWVGTQSTGELFF
NA,TRBV28,TRBJ1-2,CASSPGQYYGYTF
once,TRBV28,TRBJ2-1,CASSSTLRLAPYNEQFF
NA,TRBV9,TRBJ2-1,CASSVVASGRSSYNEQFF
NA,TRBV6-6,TRBJ2-1,CATTPLTGGEEQFF
NA,TRBV6-6,TRBJ2-1,CASSYSTSGRNEQFF
NA,TRBV4-1,TRBJ1-4,CASSQDKTGTNEKLFF
once,TRBV7-9,TRBJ2-5,CASSSYSLGRETQYF
once,TRBV2,TRBJ2-2,CASRRQGESGELFF
NA,TRBV6-4,TRBJ2-1,CASSPRGARTSGGSTNEQFF
NA,TRBV6-5,TRBJ2-5,CASSKLAGGVETQYF
NA,TRBV5-1,TRBJ2-1,CASSVGSTSGGNNEQFF
few,TRBV11-2,TRBJ1-1,CASSWLGGHGEAFF
NA,TRBV29-1,TRBJ1-2,CSVDFQGLSGYTF
NA,TRBV6-1,TRBJ1-2,CASSPGGQLYGYTF
few,TRBV28,TRBJ1-6,CASSLSSYNSPLHF
NA,TRBV19,TRBJ1-5,CASTPDLGNQPQHF
NA,TRBV19,TRBJ1-4,CASTASGGTGEKLFF
NA,TRBV5-4,TRBJ1-1,CASSPGQGAAVTEAFF
few,TRBV30,TRBJ1-2,CAWTTITGTGYTF
NA,TRBV9,TRBJ2-3,CASSVVSGTTDTQYF
NA,TRBV19,TRBJ2-1,CASSIGASGGVFSYNEQFF
NA,TRBV28,TRBJ1-6,CASSPTLGGLMNSPLHF
NA,TRBV7-3,TRBJ2-6,CASSSGAGANVLTF
NA,TRBV29-1,TRBJ2-5,CSVEDAASEETQYF
few,TRBV5-1,TRBJ2-1,CASSLSGGSSYNEQFF
NA,TRBV5-1,TRBJ1-4,CASSLSGGSGEKLFF
NA,TRBV7-2,TRBJ1-2,CASSSPSRGGYGYTF
NA,TRBV7-9,TRBJ1-3,CASHRDSGNTIYF
once,TRBV6-5,TRBJ2-1,CASSSGPWNEQFF
NA,TRBV6-1,TRBJ2-7,CASSGSGRVHEQYF
NA,TRBV6-4,TRBJ2-3,CASSELAGGDTQYF
NA,TRBV28,TRBJ1-2,CASSGPPGQTYYGYTF
NA,TRBV29-1,TRBJ1-1,CSVEDRQAGGRAFF